A selection of T cell receptor beta chains follows, all from one sample in a study of molecular identifiers for immune sequencing clone quantification. TCRdb redid the calling of the PCR reads with MiXCR, one entry per CDR3 protein. The data contain just under 650,000 distinct CDR3 sequences, 20% of them seen just once; the ten biggest clones take up around 0.86%. Sequencing was performed on naive CD8+ T cells from blood, with Jurkat cell RNA spiked in. These receptors came from a human donor in good health. Some libraries in this study had Jurkat cell RNA spiked in. The CDR3 runs from the conserved cysteine through the conserved F or W. D genes are given only for firm matches. Clone size is given for some rows only: seen once, a few or many times, or a class if the clone is expanded.

V	J	size	D	CDR3	DNA
TRBV7-2	TRBJ2-7	many	NA	CASSPTGREQYF	TGTGCCAGCAGCCCAACCGGAAGGGAGCAGTACTTC
TRBV27	TRBJ2-1	NA	NA	CASSLWGGSRIREQFF	TGTGCCAGCAGTTTATGGGGCGGGTCCAGGATACGTGAGCAGTTCTTC
TRBV27	TRBJ1-5	NA	NA	CASSGRPGPQHF	TGTGCCAGCTCAGGACGTCCGGGGCCCCAGCATTTT
TRBV7-3	TRBJ2-3	many	TRBD1	CASSLRTGTDTDTQYF	TGTGCCAGCAGCTTAAGGACAGGGACAGACACAGATACGCAGTATTTT
TRBV6-2/TRBV6-3	TRBJ1-5	few	NA	CASRYSTGLGQPQHF	TGTGCCAGCCGATACTCTACAGGGCTAGGTCAGCCCCAGCATTTT
TRBV7-9	TRBJ2-7	many	TRBD2	CASSSRTGTSGDEQYF	TGTGCCAGCAGCAGCCGGACCGGGACTAGCGGGGACGAGCAGTACTTC
TRBV27	TRBJ2-7	many	TRBD1	CASRPRTGVLEQYF	TGTGCCAGCAGGCCGCGGACAGGGGTTCTCGAGCAGTACTTC
TRBV27	TRBJ1-1	few	NA	CASTSGGREAFF	TGTGCCAGCACCAGCGGGGGGCGGGAAGCTTTCTTT
TRBV29-1	TRBJ2-7	NA	NA	CSVELAGTYEQYF	TGCAGCGTTGAATTGGCAGGAACCTACGAGCAGTACTTC
TRBV5-1	TRBJ1-2	many	NA	CASSLGGDHGYTF	TGCGCCAGCAGCTTGGGGGGAGACCATGGCTACACCTTC
TRBV27	TRBJ2-3	NA	NA	CASSPPGSLTDTQYF	TGTGCCAGCAGTCCCCCCGGGAGCCTCACAGATACGCAGTATTTT
TRBV9	TRBJ2-3	many	TRBD2	CASSQGGLAGRTDTQYF	TGTGCCAGCTCCCAAGGGGGGCTAGCGGGGCGTACAGATACGCAGTATTTT
TRBV19	TRBJ1-5	many	NA	CASQHGGNQPQHF	TGTGCCAGTCAGCATGGTGGCAATCAGCCCCAGCATTTT
TRBV20-1	TRBJ2-5	many	NA	CSARGRGIETQYF	TGCAGTGCTAGAGGGAGGGGAATAGAGACCCAGTACTTC
TRBV7-3	TRBJ2-2	few	NA	CASSLGPDNTGELFF	TGTGCCAGCAGCTTAGGGCCGGATAACACCGGGGAGCTGTTTTTT
TRBV7-9	TRBJ1-1	NA	TRBD1	CASSLNRGSNTEAFF	TGTGCCAGCAGCTTAAACAGGGGTTCGAACACTGAAGCTTTCTTT
TRBV20-1	TRBJ2-1	NA	TRBD2	CSASLFPGGSYNEQFF	TGCAGTGCTAGTTTGTTTCCGGGAGGGTCCTACAATGAGCAGTTCTTC
TRBV4-3	TRBJ2-1	NA	NA	CASSQDWGARHNEQFF	TGCGCCAGCAGCCAAGATTGGGGGGCCAGGCACAATGAGCAGTTCTTC
TRBV6-5	TRBJ2-3	many	NA	CASRTPHEDTQYF	TGTGCCAGCAGAACTCCCCATGAAGATACGCAGTATTTT
TRBV19	TRBJ2-3	NA	NA	CASSIGVAGTQYF	TGTGCCAGTAGTATTGGGGTCGCAGGTACGCAGTATTTT